This entry features one TCR beta chain sequence. Its antigen remains unidentified. This entry is derived from a study of shared clonotypes between healthy human individuals. Libraries were prepared by immunoSEQ multiplex PCR; TCRdb keeps only in-frame clonotypes and omits some of them. This table holds about 2.1 million clones, 80% to 95% found once. The CDR3 totals 15 residues. V shed 5 bases and J 2 bases; nucleotides not matched to a gene: 6. CDR1 and CDR2 from the germline V gene are SGHKS and YYEKEE (reference sequence). Regarding the study as a whole: At large depth, rarefaction still showed sorted-subset sequencing to be incomplete.

Naive CD8 cells, CD45RO-negative and positively selected for CCR7, excluded terminally differentiated effector memory CD45RA+ cells. The clonotype was recovered from a man in his late teens or twenties in good health. Some clones in this sample may be carry-over from other donors' samples. Sequencing used naive CD8+ T cells from PBMCs. J is TRBJ2-7 and V is TRBV5-5; TRBD2 matches at 11 bases. CDR3 protein: CASSFSGREPYEQYF. The CDR3 DNA is TGTGCCAGCAGTTTTAGCGGGAGGGAACCCTACGAGCAGTACTTC.